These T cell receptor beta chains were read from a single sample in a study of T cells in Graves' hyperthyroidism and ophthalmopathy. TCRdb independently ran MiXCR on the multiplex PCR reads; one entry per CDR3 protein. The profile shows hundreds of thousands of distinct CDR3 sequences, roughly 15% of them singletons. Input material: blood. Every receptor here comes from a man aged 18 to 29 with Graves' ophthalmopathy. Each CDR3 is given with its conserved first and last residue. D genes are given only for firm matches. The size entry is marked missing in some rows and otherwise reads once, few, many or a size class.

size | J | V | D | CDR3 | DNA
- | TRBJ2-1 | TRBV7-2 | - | CASSLVGGARNEQFF | TGTGCCAGCAGCTTAGTGGGGGGCGCTCGGAATGAGCAGTTCTTC
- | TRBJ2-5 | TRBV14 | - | CASSQDPTGVQYF | TGTGCCAGCAGCCAAGATCCTACCGGGGTCCAGTACTTC
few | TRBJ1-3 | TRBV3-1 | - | CASSQGYRAQGNTIYF | TGTGCCAGCAGCCAAGGTTACAGGGCCCAAGGAAACACCATATATTTT
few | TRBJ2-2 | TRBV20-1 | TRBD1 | CSAMTGPTGELFF | TGCAGTGCCATGACAGGGCCCACCGGGGAGCTGTTTTTT
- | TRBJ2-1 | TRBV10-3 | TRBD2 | CAIRTGTSGTSYNEQFF | TGTGCCATCAGGACCGGGACTAGCGGGACGTCCTACAATGAGCAGTTCTTC
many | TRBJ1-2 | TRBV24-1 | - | CATSDFGRMYGYTF | TGTGCCACCAGTGATTTTGGACGGATGTATGGCTACACCTTC
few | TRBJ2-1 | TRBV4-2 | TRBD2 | CASSQTGLAGNNEQFF | TGTGCCAGCAGCCAGACCGGACTAGCGGGAAACAATGAGCAGTTCTTC
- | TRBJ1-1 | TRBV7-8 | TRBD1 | CASRADRGHTEAFF | TGTGCCAGTCGGGCTGACAGGGGGCATACTGAAGCTTTCTTT
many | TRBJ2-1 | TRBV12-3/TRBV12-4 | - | CASSFGGGFYNEQFF | TGTGCCAGCAGTTTTGGGGGAGGATTCTACAATGAGCAGTTCTTC
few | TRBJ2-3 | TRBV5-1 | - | CASSLDRGITDTQCF | TGCGCCAGCAGCTTGGATCGGGGAATTACAGATACGCAGTGTTTT
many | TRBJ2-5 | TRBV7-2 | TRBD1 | CASSRQGLNQETQYF | TGTGCCAGCAGCCGACAGGGGCTGAACCAAGAGACCCAGTACTTC
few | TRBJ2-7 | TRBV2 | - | CASTPKTSSYEQYF | TGTGCCAGCACCCCTAAGACAAGCTCCTACGAGCAGTACTTC
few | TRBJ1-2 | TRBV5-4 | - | CASSLEGRVIRGYTF | TGTGCCAGCAGCTTGGAAGGGCGGGTCATACGTGGCTACACCTTC
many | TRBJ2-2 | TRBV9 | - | CASSVDGVLADNTGELFF | TGTGCCAGCAGCGTAGATGGTGTGCTAGCAGATAACACCGGGGAGCTGTTTTTT
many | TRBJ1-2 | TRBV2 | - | CASSEAGVGYTF | TGTGCCAGCAGTGAAGCTGGAGTTGGCTACACCTTC
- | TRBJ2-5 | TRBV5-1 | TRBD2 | CASGRKAGDETQYF | TGCGCCAGCGGACGGAAAGCGGGGGATGAGACCCAGTACTTC
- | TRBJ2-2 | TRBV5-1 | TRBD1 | CASSVQGATGELFF | TGCGCCAGCAGCGTACAGGGGGCTACCGGGGAGCTGTTTTTT
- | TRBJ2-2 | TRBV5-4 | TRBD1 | CASSPSGTVFGELFF | TGTGCCAGCAGCCCATCCGGGACAGTATTCGGGGAGCTGTTTTTT
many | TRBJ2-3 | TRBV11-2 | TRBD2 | CADGREWTDTQYF | TGTGCCGACGGGAGGGAGTGGACAGATACGCAGTATTTT
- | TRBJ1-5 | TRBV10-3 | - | CAISEMGFDQPQHF | TGTGCCATCAGTGAGATGGGTTTCGATCAGCCCCAGCATTTT
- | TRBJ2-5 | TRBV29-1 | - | CSVDRTAQGTQYF | TGCAGCGTTGACCGGACAGCTCAAGGGACCCAGTACTTC
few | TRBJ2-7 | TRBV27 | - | CASTQASGSYEQYF | TGTGCCAGTACTCAAGCGTCGGGGTCCTACGAGCAGTACTTC
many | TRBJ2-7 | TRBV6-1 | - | CASSEGVVGTTYEQYF | TGTGCCAGCAGTGAAGGGGTAGTCGGGACAACCTACGAGCAGTACTTC
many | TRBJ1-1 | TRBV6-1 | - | CASRPGNTEAFF | TGTGCCAGCCGGCCCGGGAACACTGAAGCTTTCTTT
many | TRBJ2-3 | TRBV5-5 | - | CASSSLYATDTQYF | TGTGCCAGCAGCTCCCTCTACGCCACAGATACGCAGTATTTT
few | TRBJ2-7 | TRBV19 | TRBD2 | CASSPSRLAGEIYEQYF | TGTGCCAGTAGTCCAAGCCGACTAGCGGGAGAGATCTACGAGCAGTACTTC
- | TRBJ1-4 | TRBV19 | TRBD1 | CASSNDGQALVATNEKLFF | TGTGCCAGTAGTAACGACGGACAGGCCCTAGTTGCAACTAATGAAAAACTGTTTTTT
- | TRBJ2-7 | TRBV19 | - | CASSIARTLSYEQYF | TGTGCCAGTAGTATAGCCCGGACACTCTCCTACGAGCAGTACTTC
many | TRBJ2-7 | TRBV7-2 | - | CASSLTGNMMDEQYF | TGTGCCAGCAGCTTAACAGGGAATATGATGGACGAGCAGTACTTC
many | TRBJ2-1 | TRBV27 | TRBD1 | CASSPLHGQGYNEQFF | TGTGCCAGCAGTCCCCTCCACGGACAGGGCTACAATGAGCAGTTCTTC
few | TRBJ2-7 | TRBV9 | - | CASSVGGVQYEQYF | TGTGCCAGCAGCGTAGGGGGCGTCCAGTACGAGCAGTACTTC
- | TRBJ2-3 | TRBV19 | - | CASSPVDSSTDTQYF | TGTGCCAGTAGCCCTGTGGATTCTAGCACAGATACGCAGTATTTT
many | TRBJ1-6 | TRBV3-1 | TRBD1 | CASSPGDRGTSPLHF | TGTGCCAGCAGCCCCGGGGACAGGGGGACTTCACCCCTCCACTTT
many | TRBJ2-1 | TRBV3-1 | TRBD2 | CASSQLAVSSYNEQFF | TGTGCCAGCAGCCAGCTAGCGGTTAGCTCCTACAATGAGCAGTTCTTC
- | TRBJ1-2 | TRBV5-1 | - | CASSPRGANYGYTF | TGCGCCAGCAGCCCGAGGGGGGCCAACTATGGCTACACCTTC
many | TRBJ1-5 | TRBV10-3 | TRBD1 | CAISPGQANQPQHF | TGTGCCATCAGTCCAGGACAGGCCAATCAGCCCCAGCATTTT
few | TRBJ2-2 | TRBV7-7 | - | CASSLRGLHGELFF | TGTGCCAGCAGCTTAAGAGGGCTCCACGGGGAGCTGTTTTTT
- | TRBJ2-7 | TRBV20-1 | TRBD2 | CSALAGFEQYF | TGCAGTGCCTTAGCGGGATTCGAGCAGTACTTC
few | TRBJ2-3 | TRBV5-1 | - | CASSLGLFTDTQYF | TGCGCCAGCAGCTTGGGACTATTCACAGATACGCAGTATTTT
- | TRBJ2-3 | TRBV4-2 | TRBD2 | CASSQEQTSGGRVTDTQYF | TGTGCCAGCAGCCAAGAGCAGACTAGCGGGGGACGGGTTACAGATACGCAGTATTTT
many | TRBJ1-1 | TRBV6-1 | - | CASSPEGSREAFF | TGTGCCAGCAGTCCTGAGGGGTCGAGGGAGGCTTTCTTT
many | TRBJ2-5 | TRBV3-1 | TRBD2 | CASRRRLAGVETQYF | TGTGCCAGCAGACGTCGACTAGCGGGGGTAGAGACCCAGTACTTC
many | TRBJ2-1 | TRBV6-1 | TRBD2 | CASSGTSGGAYNEQFF | TGTGCCAGCAGCGGGACTAGCGGGGGGGCCTACAATGAGCAGTTCTTC
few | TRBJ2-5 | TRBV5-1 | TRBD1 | CASSAGTGPLGQETQYF | TGCGCCAGCAGCGCCGGGACAGGGCCCCTTGGCCAAGAGACCCAGTACTTC
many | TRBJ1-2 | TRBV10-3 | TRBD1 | CAISSRQGGYGYTF | TGTGCCATCAGCTCCCGACAGGGAGGCTATGGCTACACCTTC
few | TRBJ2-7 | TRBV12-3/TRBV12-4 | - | CASSLAPGRWEKQYF | TGTGCCAGCAGTTTAGCCCCAGGGAGGTGGGAGAAGCAGTACTTC
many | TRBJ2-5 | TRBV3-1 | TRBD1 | CASSPSGGEETQYF | TGTGCCAGCAGCCCATCAGGGGGCGAAGAGACCCAGTACTTC
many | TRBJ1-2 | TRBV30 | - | CAWSRDHYGYTF | TGTGCCTGGAGCCGGGACCACTATGGCTACACCTTC
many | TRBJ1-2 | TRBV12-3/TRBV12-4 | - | CASSPGPEVWWYGYTF | TGTGCCAGCAGCCCCGGACCCGAGGTTTGGTGGTATGGCTACACCTTC
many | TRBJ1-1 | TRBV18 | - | CASSPRIPRRDTEAFF | TGTGCCAGCTCACCACGTATTCCCCGACGGGACACTGAAGCTTTCTTT
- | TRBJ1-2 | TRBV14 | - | CASSDRDRIFYGYTF | TGTGCCAGCAGCGACCGGGACCGCATTTTTTATGGCTACACCTTC
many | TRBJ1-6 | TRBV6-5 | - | CASSYWTGYNSPLHF | TGTGCCAGCAGTTACTGGACCGGGTATAATTCACCCCTCCACTTT
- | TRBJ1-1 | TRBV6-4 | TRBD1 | CASRNQAGTGGGEAFF | TGTGCCAGCAGGAACCAAGCCGGGACAGGGGGCGGTGAAGCTTTCTTT
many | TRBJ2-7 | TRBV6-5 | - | CASSYYQGRSSYEQYF | TGTGCCAGCAGTTACTACCAGGGCAGAAGCTCCTACGAGCAGTACTTC
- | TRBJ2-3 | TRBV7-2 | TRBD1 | CASSLGQGAGTDTQYF | TGTGCCAGCAGCCTCGGACAGGGGGCTGGGACAGATACGCAGTATTTT
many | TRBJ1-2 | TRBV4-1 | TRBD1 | CASSRGQGGYGYTF | TGTGCCAGCAGTAGGGGACAGGGGGGATATGGCTACACCTTC
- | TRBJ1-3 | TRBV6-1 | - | CASSREGISGNTIYF | TGTGCCAGCAGTCGAGAGGGGATCTCTGGAAACACCATATATTTT
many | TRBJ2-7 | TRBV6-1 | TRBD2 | CASSSPGLAGDVEQYF | TGTGCCAGCAGTTCCCCGGGACTAGCGGGAGATGTCGAGCAGTACTTC
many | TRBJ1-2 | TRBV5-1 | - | CASSFMTGYGYTF | TGCGCCAGCAGCTTTATGACAGGTTATGGCTACACCTTC